Listed here is a single T cell receptor beta chain. Its antigen is currently unknown. The CDR3 end is not reached by the read, which stops 3 residues before it; the germline J gene fills it in. The data originate from a study of T cells in women clearing cervical HPV infection. General study results and limits: Controls had more TRBV6-7 (approximately 0.16%) than cases (about 0.11%). A classifier using richness and V gene abundances reached an AUC of more than 0.8. It is unknown whether associations predate infection; no effector/memory or HPV-specific sorting.

All participants had a single incident cervical HPV16 infection, and prevalent HPV16 infections were excluded. Assay used: immunoSEQ multiplex PCR; TCRdb lists only in-frame clones, some missing. The table lists 31,000 or so clones. V shed 1 base, J shed 5 bases, and the junction held 19 bases outside the gene matches. Germline loops: CDR1 LGHNA, CDR2 YNFKEQ. The CDR3 is made up of 20 amino acids. Material: blood buffy coat. The clonotype was recovered from a woman aged 18 to 75 with a cervical HPV16 infection that either progressed to CIN3+ or cleared (not recorded which). The chain has TRBV4-2 and TRBJ2-3, with 9 bases aligning to TRBD2. Partial CDR3 DNA: TGTGCCAGCAGCCAAGTTTTGAGTCGCTGGGAGGCGGGGGGGGGAGATACG. Residues: CASSQVLSRWEAGGGDT. The whole CDR3 is CASSQVLSRWEAGGGDTQYF.